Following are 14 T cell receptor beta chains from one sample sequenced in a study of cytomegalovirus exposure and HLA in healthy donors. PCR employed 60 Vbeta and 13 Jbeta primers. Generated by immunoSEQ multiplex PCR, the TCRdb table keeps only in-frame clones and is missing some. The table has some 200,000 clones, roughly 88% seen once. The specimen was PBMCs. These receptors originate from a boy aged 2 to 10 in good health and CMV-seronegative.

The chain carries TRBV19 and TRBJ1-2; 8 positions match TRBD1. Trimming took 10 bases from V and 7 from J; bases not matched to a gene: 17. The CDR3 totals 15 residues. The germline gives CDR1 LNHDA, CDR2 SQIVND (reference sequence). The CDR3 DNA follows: TGTGCCATTTCGACCCCTGCAGGGGGCGAGGGTGGCTACACCTTC. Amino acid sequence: CAISTPAGGEGGYTF.

The CDR3 protein is CASGGRASGANVLTF. The CDR3 DNA follows: TGTGCCAGCGGTGGGAGGGCCTCTGGGGCCAACGTCCTGACTTTC. The gene calls are TRBV2 and TRBJ2-6, with TRBD2 matching 7 bases. J was trimmed by 0 bases and V by 8 bases; bases with no gene match: 4. This CDR3 comprises 15 residues. The germline CDR1 and CDR2 sequences are SNHLY and FYNNEI.

CDR3 loop: CASSGTGTSPYEQYF. In nucleotides, the CDR3 is TGTGCCAGCAGCGGCACCGGGACAAGTCCCTACGAGCAGTACTTC. The chain carries TRBV6-1 and TRBJ2-7; possible D gene TRBD1, 6 bases. V gave up 6 bases and J gave up 2 bases, with 17 bases separating them. The germline gives CDR1 MNHNS, CDR2 SASEGT. The CDR3 totals 15 residues.

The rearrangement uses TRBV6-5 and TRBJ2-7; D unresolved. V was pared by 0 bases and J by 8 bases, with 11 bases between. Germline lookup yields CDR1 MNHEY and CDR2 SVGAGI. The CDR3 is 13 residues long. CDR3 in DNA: TGTGCCAGCAGTTACTCCCTTTACTCTCAGCAGTACTTC. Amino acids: CASSYSLYSQQYF.

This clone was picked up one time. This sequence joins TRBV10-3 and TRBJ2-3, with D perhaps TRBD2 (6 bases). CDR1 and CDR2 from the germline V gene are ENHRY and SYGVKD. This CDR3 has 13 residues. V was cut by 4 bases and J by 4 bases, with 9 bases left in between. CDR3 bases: TGTGCCATCAGTGTAGCGGTTTCAGATACGCAGTATTTT. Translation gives CAISVAVSDTQYF.

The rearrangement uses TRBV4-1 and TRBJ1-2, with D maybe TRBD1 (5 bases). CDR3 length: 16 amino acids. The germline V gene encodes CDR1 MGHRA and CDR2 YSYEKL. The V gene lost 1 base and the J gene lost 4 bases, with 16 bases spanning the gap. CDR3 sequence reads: CASSQGGRDTRYGYTF. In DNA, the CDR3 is TGCGCCAGCAGCCAAGGCGGCAGGGATACCCGCTATGGCTACACCTTC.

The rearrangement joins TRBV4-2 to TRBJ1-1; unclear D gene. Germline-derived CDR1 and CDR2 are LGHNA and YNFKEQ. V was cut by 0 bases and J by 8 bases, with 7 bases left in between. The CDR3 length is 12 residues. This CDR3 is CASSQDEPEAFF. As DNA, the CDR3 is TGTGCCAGCAGCCAAGATGAGCCCGAAGCTTTCTTT.

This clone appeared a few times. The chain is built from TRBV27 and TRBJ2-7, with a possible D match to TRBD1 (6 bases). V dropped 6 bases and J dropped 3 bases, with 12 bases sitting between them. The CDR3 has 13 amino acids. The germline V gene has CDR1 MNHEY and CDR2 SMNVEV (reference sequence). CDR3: CASSRDINYEQYF. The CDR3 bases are TGTGCCAGCAGCCGGGACATTAACTACGAGCAGTACTTC.

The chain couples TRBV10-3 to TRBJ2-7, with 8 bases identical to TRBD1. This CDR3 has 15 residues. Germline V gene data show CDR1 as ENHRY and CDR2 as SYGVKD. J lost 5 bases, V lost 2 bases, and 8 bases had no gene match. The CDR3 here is CAISEPEQGVDEQYF. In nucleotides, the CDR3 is TGTGCCATCAGTGAGCCAGAACAGGGGGTCGACGAGCAGTACTTC.

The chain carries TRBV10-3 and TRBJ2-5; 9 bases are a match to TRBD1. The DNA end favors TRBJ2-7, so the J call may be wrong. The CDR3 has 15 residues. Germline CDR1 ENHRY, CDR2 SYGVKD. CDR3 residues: CAISEGQGKSYEQYF. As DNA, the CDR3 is TGTGCCATCAGTGAAGGACAGGGGAAATCCTACGAGCAGTACTTC.

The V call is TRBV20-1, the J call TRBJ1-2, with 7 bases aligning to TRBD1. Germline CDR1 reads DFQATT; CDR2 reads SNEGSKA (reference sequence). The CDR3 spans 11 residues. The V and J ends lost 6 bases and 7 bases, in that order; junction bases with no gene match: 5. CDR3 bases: TGCAGTGCCGACAGGGTCGCTGGCTACACCTTC. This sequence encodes CSADRVAGYTF.

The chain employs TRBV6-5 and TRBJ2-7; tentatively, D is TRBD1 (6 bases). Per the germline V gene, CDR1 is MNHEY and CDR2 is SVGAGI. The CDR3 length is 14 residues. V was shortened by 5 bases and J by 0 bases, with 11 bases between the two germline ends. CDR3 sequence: CASSIRDTSYEQYF. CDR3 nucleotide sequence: TGTGCCAGCAGTATCCGGGACACCTCCTACGAGCAGTACTTC.

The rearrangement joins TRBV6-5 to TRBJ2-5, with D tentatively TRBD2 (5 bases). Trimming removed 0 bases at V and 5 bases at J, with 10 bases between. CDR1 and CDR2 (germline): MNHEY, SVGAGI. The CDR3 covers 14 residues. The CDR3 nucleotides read TGTGCCAGCAGTTACTCAACTAGATTGGAGACCCAGTACTTC. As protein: CASSYSTRLETQYF.

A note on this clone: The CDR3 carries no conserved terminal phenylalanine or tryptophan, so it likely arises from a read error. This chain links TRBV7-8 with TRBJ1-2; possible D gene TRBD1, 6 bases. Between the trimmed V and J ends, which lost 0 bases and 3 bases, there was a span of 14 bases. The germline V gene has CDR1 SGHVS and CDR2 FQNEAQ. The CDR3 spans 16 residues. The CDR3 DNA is TGTGCCAGCAGCTTAGCCCGGACAGCCTTAGACTATGGCTACACCCTC. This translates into CASSLARTALDYGYTL.